This T cell receptor (beta chain) was found in a study of spatial heterogeneity in lung cancer. TCRdb processed the 5' RACE reads anew with MiXCR; each CDR3 protein has one entry. The data contain 75,000 or so distinct CDR3 sequences, roughly 8% of them singletons. Germline V gives CDR1 MNHNY, CDR2 SVGAGI (reference sequence). With V trimmed by 5 bases and J by 1 base, 4 bases remained unmatched. The CDR3 runs 18 residues. Time point noted: sample taken at primary tumor resection. The donor population consisted of approximately 70 patients with untreated, early-stage non-small cell lung cancer. No cell sorting; template was whole RNA from tumor, lung tissue or PBMC.

The origin of this receptor is a male donor with early-stage non-small cell lung cancer. This rearrangement joins TRBV6-6 to TRBJ2-6; 14 bases line up with TRBD2. Sequencing was performed on PBMCs, taken at surgery. Here the CDR3 DNA reads TGTGCCAGCAGTAAGACTAGCGGGAGGGGATCTGGGGCCAACGTCCTGACTTTC. Its translation is CASSKTSGRGSGANVLTF.